A selection of T cell receptor beta chains follows, all from one sample in a study of T cell clonotyping in hematopoietic cell transplantation. This table comes from immunoSEQ multiplex PCR, and its TCRdb copy is limited to in-frame clones, with some not included. The sample consists of tens of thousands of clones, less than 96% of them appearing once. This specimen was peripheral blood mononuclear cells, taken before stem cell transplant. All receptors come from a woman aged 50 to 60 with acute myeloid leukemia. Some clones in this sample may be carry-over from other donors' samples. Each CDR3 is given with its conserved first and last residue. A D gene is named only where the DNA matches it firmly. Rows may omit the clone size; those that give it use once, few, many or a size class.

D gene: .
J gene: TRBJ1-2
V gene: TRBV6-6
clone size: .
CDR3 protein: CASSYGGLGYGYTF
CDR3 DNA: TGTGCCAGCAGTTACGGGGGGTTGGGCTATGGCTACACCTTC

D gene: .
J gene: TRBJ1-2
V gene: TRBV7-9
clone size: .
CDR3 protein: CASSLVGRAHGYTF
CDR3 DNA: TGTGCCAGCAGCTTAGTTGGGAGGGCTCATGGCTACACCTTC

D gene: .
J gene: TRBJ2-2
V gene: TRBV29-1
clone size: .
CDR3 protein: CSVVSWGTGELFF
CDR3 DNA: TGCAGCGTTGTGTCATGGGGGACCGGGGAGCTGTTTTTT

D gene: TRBD1
J gene: TRBJ1-5
V gene: TRBV6-5
clone size: .
CDR3 protein: CASSLGQGEQPQHF
CDR3 DNA: TGTGCCAGCAGTCTCGGACAGGGGGAACAGCCCCAGCATTTT

D gene: .
J gene: TRBJ2-2
V gene: TRBV27
clone size: .
CDR3 protein: CASSLSDTGELFF
CDR3 DNA: TGTGCCAGCAGTTTATCGGACACCGGGGAGCTGTTTTTT

D gene: TRBD2
J gene: TRBJ2-7
V gene: TRBV30
clone size: .
CDR3 protein: CAWNSGTSFYF
CDR3 DNA: TGTGCCTGGAATTCCGGGACTAGTTTTTACTTC

D gene: .
J gene: TRBJ2-6
V gene: TRBV6-1
clone size: once
CDR3 protein: CALRGSGANVLTF
CDR3 DNA: TGTGCCTTAAGGGGGTCTGGGGCCAACGTCCTGACTTTC

D gene: TRBD2
J gene: TRBJ2-3
V gene: TRBV7-2
clone size: .
CDR3 protein: CASSSGSGGGNTQYF
CDR3 DNA: TGTGCCAGCAGCTCCGGTAGCGGGGGGGGAAATACGCAGTATTTT

D gene: .
J gene: TRBJ2-2
V gene: TRBV6-5
clone size: .
CDR3 protein: CASSRFMGTGELFF
CDR3 DNA: TGTGCCAGCAGCCGTTTTATGGGAACCGGGGAGCTGTTTTTT

D gene: .
J gene: TRBJ1-5
V gene: TRBV7-9
clone size: .
CDR3 protein: CASSNTEQGGPGQPQHF
CDR3 DNA: TGTGCCAGCAGCAATACCGAGCAGGGAGGGCCGGGTCAGCCCCAGCATTTT

D gene: .
J gene: TRBJ1-5
V gene: TRBV7-2
clone size: .
CDR3 protein: CASSDFNSNQPQHF
CDR3 DNA: TGTGCCAGCAGCGACTTTAATAGCAATCAGCCCCAGCATTTT

D gene: TRBD1
J gene: TRBJ1-2
V gene: TRBV30
clone size: .
CDR3 protein: CAWTWFRGQNGYTF
CDR3 DNA: TGTGCCTGGACCTGGTTCAGGGGGCAAAATGGCTACACCTTC

D gene: .
J gene: TRBJ1-3
V gene: TRBV4-1
clone size: .
CDR3 protein: CASSQLVTGNTIYF
CDR3 DNA: TGCGCCAGCAGCCAATTGGTTACTGGAAACACCATATATTTT

D gene: TRBD2
J gene: TRBJ2-3
V gene: TRBV4-2
clone size: .
CDR3 protein: CASSQVAAGGLDTQYF
CDR3 DNA: TGTGCCAGCAGCCAAGTAGCAGCGGGAGGCTTGGATACGCAGTATTTT

D gene: .
J gene: TRBJ2-1
V gene: TRBV5-6
clone size: .
CDR3 protein: CASSPAPLLLGSSYNEQFF
CDR3 DNA: TGTGCCAGCAGCCCGGCCCCCCTTCTCTTAGGTAGCTCCTACAATGAGCAGTTCTTC

D gene: TRBD1
J gene: TRBJ1-5
V gene: TRBV6-1
clone size: .
CDR3 protein: CASSPRTGWNQPQHF
CDR3 DNA: TGTGCCAGCAGTCCTCGGACAGGGTGGAATCAGCCCCAGCATTTT